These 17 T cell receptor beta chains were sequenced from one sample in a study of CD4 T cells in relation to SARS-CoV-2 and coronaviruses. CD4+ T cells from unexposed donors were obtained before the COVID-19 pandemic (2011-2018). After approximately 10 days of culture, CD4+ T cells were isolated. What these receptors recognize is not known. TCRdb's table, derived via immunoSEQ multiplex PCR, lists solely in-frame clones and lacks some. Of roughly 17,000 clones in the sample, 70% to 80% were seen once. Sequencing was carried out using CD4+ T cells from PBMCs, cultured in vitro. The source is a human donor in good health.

The CDR3 loop reads CASSLGPTDTQYF. The CDR3 nucleotides are TGTGCCAGCAGCTTAGGTCCCACAGATACGCAGTATTTT. The chain has TRBV11-3 and TRBJ2-3; D gene unclear. V lost 1 base, J lost 2 bases, and 4 bases lay in between. The V gene's germline CDR1 is SGHNT and CDR2 YENEEA. The CDR3 totals 13 residues.

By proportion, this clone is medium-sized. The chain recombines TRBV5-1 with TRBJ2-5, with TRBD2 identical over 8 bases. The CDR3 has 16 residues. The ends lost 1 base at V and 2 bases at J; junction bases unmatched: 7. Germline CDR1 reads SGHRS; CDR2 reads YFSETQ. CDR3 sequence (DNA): TGCGCCAGCAGCTTGCAAAGCGGGAGTAGGCAAGAGACCCAGTACTTC. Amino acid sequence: CASSLQSGSRQETQYF.

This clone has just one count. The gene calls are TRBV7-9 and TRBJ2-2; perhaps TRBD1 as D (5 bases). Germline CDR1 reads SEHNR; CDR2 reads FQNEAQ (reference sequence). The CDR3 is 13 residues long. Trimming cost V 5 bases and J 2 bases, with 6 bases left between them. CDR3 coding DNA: TGTGCCAGCAGCGACAGTAACACCGGGGAGCTGTTTTTT. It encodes CASSDSNTGELFF.

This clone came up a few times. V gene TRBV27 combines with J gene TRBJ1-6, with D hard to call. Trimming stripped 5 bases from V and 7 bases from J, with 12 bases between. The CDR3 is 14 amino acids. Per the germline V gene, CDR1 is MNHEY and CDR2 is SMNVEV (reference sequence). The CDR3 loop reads CASSLYNANSPLHF. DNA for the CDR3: TGTGCCAGCAGTCTATACAACGCGAATTCACCCCTCCACTTT.

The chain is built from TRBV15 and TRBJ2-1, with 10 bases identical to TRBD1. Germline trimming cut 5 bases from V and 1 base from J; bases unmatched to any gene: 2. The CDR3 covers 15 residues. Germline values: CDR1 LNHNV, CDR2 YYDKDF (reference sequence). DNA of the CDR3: TGTGCCACCAGCTTGGGACAGGGGTCCTACAATGAGCAGTTCTTC. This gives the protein CATSLGQGSYNEQFF.

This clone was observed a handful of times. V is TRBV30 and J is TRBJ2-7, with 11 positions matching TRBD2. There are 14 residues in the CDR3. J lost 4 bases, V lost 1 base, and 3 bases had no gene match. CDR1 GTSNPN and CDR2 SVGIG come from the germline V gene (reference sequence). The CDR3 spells CAWSGTSGFYEQYF. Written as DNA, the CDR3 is TGTGCCTGGAGTGGGACTAGCGGGTTTTACGAGCAGTACTTC.

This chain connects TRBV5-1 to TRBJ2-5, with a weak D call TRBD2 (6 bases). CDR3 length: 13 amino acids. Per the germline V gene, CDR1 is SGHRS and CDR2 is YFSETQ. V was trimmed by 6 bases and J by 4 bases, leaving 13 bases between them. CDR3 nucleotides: TGCGCCAGCACTTCCGGGGGAGGAGAGACCCAGTACTTC. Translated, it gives CASTSGGGETQYF.

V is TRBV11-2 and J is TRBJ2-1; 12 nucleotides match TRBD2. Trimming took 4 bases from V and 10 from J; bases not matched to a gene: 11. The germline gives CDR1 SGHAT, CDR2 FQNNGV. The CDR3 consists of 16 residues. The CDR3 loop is CASSSYGTSGLREQFF. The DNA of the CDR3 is TGTGCCAGCAGCTCTTACGGGACTAGCGGGCTGCGGGAGCAGTTCTTC.

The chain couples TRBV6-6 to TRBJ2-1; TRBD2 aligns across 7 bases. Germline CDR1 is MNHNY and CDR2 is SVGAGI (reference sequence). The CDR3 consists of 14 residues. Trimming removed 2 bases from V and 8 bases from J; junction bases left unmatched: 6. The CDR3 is CASSYRGRVYEQFF. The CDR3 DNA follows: TGTGCCAGCAGTTACCGGGGGAGGGTCTATGAGCAGTTCTTC.

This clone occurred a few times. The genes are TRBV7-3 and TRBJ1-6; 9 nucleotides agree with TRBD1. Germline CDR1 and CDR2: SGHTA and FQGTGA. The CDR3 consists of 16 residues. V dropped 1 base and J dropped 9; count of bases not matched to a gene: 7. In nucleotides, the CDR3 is TGTGCCAGCAGCTTAAGAGGACAGGGGATGGGTTCACCCCTCCACTTT. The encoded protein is CASSLRGQGMGSPLHF.

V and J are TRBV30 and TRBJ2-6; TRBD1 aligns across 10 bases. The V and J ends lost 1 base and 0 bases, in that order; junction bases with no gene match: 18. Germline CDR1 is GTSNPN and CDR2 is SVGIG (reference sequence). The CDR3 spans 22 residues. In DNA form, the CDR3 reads TGTGCCTGGAGTGCCGGGACAGGGGTAAGGCTAGCGGACTACTCTGGGGCCAACGTCCTGACTTTC. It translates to CAWSAGTGVRLADYSGANVLTF.

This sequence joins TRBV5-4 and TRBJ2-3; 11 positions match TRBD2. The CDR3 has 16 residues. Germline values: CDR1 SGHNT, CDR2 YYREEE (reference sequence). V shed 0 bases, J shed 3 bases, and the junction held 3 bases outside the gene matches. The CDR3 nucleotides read TGTGCCAGCAGCTTGGTAGCGGGAGGGGGAACAGATACGCAGTATTTT. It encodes CASSLVAGGGTDTQYF.

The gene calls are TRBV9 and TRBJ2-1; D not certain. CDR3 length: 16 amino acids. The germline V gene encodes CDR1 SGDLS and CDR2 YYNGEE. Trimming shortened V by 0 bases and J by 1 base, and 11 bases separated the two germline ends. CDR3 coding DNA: TGTGCCAGCAGCGTAGCTGGGGTTGTGTCCTACAATGAGCAGTTCTTC. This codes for CASSVAGVVSYNEQFF.

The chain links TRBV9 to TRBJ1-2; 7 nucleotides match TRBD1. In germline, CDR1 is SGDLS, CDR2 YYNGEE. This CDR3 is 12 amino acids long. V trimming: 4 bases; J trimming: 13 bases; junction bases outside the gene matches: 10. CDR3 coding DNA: TGTGCCAGCAGCTCCCGAGGGAGGGGGCTCACCTTC. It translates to CASSSRGRGLTF. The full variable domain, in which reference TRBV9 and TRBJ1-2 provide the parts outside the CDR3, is DSGVTQTPKHLITATGQRVTLRCSPRSGDLSVYWYQQSLDQGLQFLIQYYNGEERAKGNILERFSAQQFPDLHSELNLSSLELGDSALYFCASSSRGRGLTFGSGTRLTVV.

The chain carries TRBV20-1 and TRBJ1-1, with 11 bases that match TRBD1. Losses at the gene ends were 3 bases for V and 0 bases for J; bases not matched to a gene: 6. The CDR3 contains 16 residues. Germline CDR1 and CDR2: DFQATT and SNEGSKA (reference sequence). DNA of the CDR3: TGCAGTGCTAGTGGGACAGGGGGGATCATGAACACTGAAGCTTTCTTT. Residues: CSASGTGGIMNTEAFF.

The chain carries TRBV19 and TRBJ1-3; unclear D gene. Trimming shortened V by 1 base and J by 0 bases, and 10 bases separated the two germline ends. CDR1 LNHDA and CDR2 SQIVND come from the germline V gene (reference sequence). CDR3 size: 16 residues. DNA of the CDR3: TGTGCCAGTAGTATAGCGTACAGTAGCTCTGGAAACACCATATATTTT. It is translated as CASSIAYSSSGNTIYF.

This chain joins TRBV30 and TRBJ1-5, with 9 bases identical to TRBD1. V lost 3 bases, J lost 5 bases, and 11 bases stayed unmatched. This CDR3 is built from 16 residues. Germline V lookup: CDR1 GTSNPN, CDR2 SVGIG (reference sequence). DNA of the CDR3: TGTGCCTGGAGAAAACCAACAGGGGGCTTCGATCAGCCCCAGCATTTT. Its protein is CAWRKPTGGFDQPQHF.